Listed below are T cell receptor beta chains from one sample, sequenced in a study of blood T cells in healthy people across ages. TCRdb processed the 5' RACE reads anew with MiXCR; each CDR3 protein has one entry. The sample has roughly 720,000 distinct CDR3 sequences, approximately 53% seen once; the top ten hold approximately 40%. The sequencing sample was made of blood. The receptors were sampled from a man older than 75 in good health. Both conserved end residues are part of each CDR3. Each record gives: D gene, clone size, V gene, J gene, CDR3 length, CDR3 DNA, CDR3 protein. The D gene is left open where the match is weak. Size values are once, few and many counts, or a class for expanded clones, and some rows have none.

d_gene: .; abundance: .; v_gene: TRBV12-3/TRBV12-4; j_gene: TRBJ2-1; len: 13; CDR3nt: TGTGCCAGCAGTTTAAGGGGGGGAGAGACCCAGTTCTTC; CDR3aa: CASSLRGGETQFF
d_gene: TRBD1; abundance: few; v_gene: TRBV6-1; j_gene: TRBJ2-1; len: 15; CDR3nt: TGTGCCAGCACGGGGACAGGGGGACCCTACAATGAGCAGTTCTTC; CDR3aa: CASTGTGGPYNEQFF
d_gene: .; abundance: .; v_gene: TRBV6-5; j_gene: TRBJ2-4; len: 16; CDR3nt: TGTGCCAGCAGTTACTCTACCGGGGCAACCAAAAACATTCAGTACTTC; CDR3aa: CASSYSTGATKNIQYF
d_gene: .; abundance: .; v_gene: TRBV20-1; j_gene: TRBJ2-7; len: 15; CDR3nt: TGCAGTGCTCGGGCGAGGGGGAGCTCCTACAATGAGCAGTACTTC; CDR3aa: CSARARGSSYNEQYF
d_gene: .; abundance: many; v_gene: TRBV29-1; j_gene: TRBJ2-7; len: 13; CDR3nt: TGCAGCGTTGAAGGCCCTGTCACCTACGAGCAGTACTTC; CDR3aa: CSVEGPVTYEQYF
d_gene: TRBD1; abundance: once; v_gene: TRBV2; j_gene: TRBJ1-4; len: 14; CDR3nt: TGTGCCAGTAACCCACAGGGGGGCGGTGAAAAACTGTTTTTT; CDR3aa: CASNPQGGGEKLFF
d_gene: .; abundance: .; v_gene: TRBV2; j_gene: TRBJ2-7; len: 13; CDR3nt: TGTGCCAGCAACAGAGCCTTCTCCTACGAGCAGTACTTC; CDR3aa: CASNRAFSYEQYF
d_gene: TRBD2; abundance: .; v_gene: TRBV10-3; j_gene: TRBJ2-3; len: 18; CDR3nt: TGTGCCATCAGTGAGGCAGCGTATAGCGGGAAAGGCACAGATACGCAGTATTTT; CDR3aa: CAISEAAYSGKGTDTQYF
d_gene: .; abundance: few; v_gene: TRBV29-1; j_gene: TRBJ2-7; len: 12; CDR3nt: TGCAGCGTTAGACTCCTCTCCTACGAGCAGTACTTC; CDR3aa: CSVRLLSYEQYF
d_gene: TRBD1; abundance: .; v_gene: TRBV10-3; j_gene: TRBJ2-1; len: 15; CDR3nt: TGTACCATCAGTGCAACGGGACAGGTACAGGATGAGCAGTTCTTC; CDR3aa: CTISATGQVQDEQFF
d_gene: TRBD1; abundance: .; v_gene: TRBV2; j_gene: TRBJ1-2; len: 14; CDR3nt: TGTGCCAGTACCCGGGACAGCCCTAACTATGGCTACACCTTC; CDR3aa: CASTRDSPNYGYTF
d_gene: TRBD1; abundance: few; v_gene: TRBV28; j_gene: TRBJ1-2; len: 14; CDR3nt: TGTGCCAGCAGTTTAGGACAGGGTAGGAGTGGCTACACCTTC; CDR3aa: CASSLGQGRSGYTF
d_gene: .; abundance: few; v_gene: TRBV10-3; j_gene: TRBJ2-3; len: 12; CDR3nt: TGTGCCATCAGGGGACCCACAGATACGCAGTATTTT; CDR3aa: CAIRGPTDTQYF
d_gene: TRBD2; abundance: .; v_gene: TRBV6-5; j_gene: TRBJ2-7; len: 15; CDR3nt: TGTGCCAGCAGCCTATCGGAGCTAGCGGGTAACGAGCAGTACTTC; CDR3aa: CASSLSELAGNEQYF
d_gene: .; abundance: .; v_gene: TRBV3-1; j_gene: TRBJ2-1; len: 12; CDR3nt: TGTGCCAGCAGCCACGATAGCGATGAGCAGTTCTTC; CDR3aa: CASSHDSDEQFF
d_gene: TRBD2; abundance: few; v_gene: TRBV28; j_gene: TRBJ2-5; len: 14; CDR3nt: TGTGCCAGCCTACTAGCGGGAGGGGGAGAGACCCAGTACTTC; CDR3aa: CASLLAGGGETQYF
d_gene: .; abundance: .; v_gene: TRBV5-1; j_gene: TRBJ2-3; len: 15; CDR3nt: TGCGCCAGCAGCTTGAAGCTTGTAAAGGGGGATACGCAGTATTTT; CDR3aa: CASSLKLVKGDTQYF
d_gene: TRBD1; abundance: .; v_gene: TRBV30; j_gene: TRBJ1-2; len: 13; CDR3nt: TGTGCCTGGAGGGCAGGGGGGGGCTATGGCTACACCTTC; CDR3aa: CAWRAGGGYGYTF
d_gene: TRBD2; abundance: once; v_gene: TRBV10-3; j_gene: TRBJ2-7; len: 16; CDR3nt: TGTGCCATCAGCTCGAGAGCGGGAGACACCTACAATGAGCAGTACTTC; CDR3aa: CAISSRAGDTYNEQYF
d_gene: TRBD2; abundance: .; v_gene: TRBV10-3; j_gene: TRBJ2-7; len: 19; CDR3nt: TGTGCCATCAGCCAGACTAGCGGGAGTGTTGTGGGGCTCTCCTACGAGCAGTACTTC; CDR3aa: CAISQTSGSVVGLSYEQYF
d_gene: TRBD1; abundance: .; v_gene: TRBV12-3/TRBV12-4; j_gene: TRBJ1-5; len: 17; CDR3nt: TGTGCCAGCAGTTCCGACAGGGGGGGATTTAGCAATCAGCCCCAGCATTTT; CDR3aa: CASSSDRGGFSNQPQHF
d_gene: TRBD2; abundance: .; v_gene: TRBV5-5; j_gene: TRBJ2-3; len: 15; CDR3nt: TGTGCCAGCAGCCCACAGCGGGAGGGCCTAGGATACGCGTATTTT; CDR3aa: CASSPQREGLGYAYF
d_gene: .; abundance: .; v_gene: TRBV9; j_gene: TRBJ2-3; len: 15; CDR3nt: TGTGCCAGCAGCGTAGGTGGGGCCCGCACAGATACGCAGTATTTT; CDR3aa: CASSVGGARTDTQYF
d_gene: TRBD1; abundance: .; v_gene: TRBV18; j_gene: TRBJ1-5; len: 14; CDR3nt: TGTGCCAGCTCACCACTGGACAGGGAACAGCCCCAGCATTTT; CDR3aa: CASSPLDREQPQHF
d_gene: .; abundance: .; v_gene: TRBV27; j_gene: TRBJ1-2; len: 15; CDR3nt: TGTGCCAGCAGTTTATCAACCGGGGGCGGCTATGGCTACACCTTC; CDR3aa: CASSLSTGGGYGYTF
d_gene: TRBD2; abundance: few; v_gene: TRBV10-3; j_gene: TRBJ2-3; len: 20; CDR3nt: TGTGCCATCAGTGAGCAACCTCCCGGGACTAGCGGGAGGCCCGGAGATACGCAGTATTTT; CDR3aa: CAISEQPPGTSGRPGDTQYF
d_gene: TRBD1; abundance: few; v_gene: TRBV10-3; j_gene: TRBJ1-2; len: 15; CDR3nt: TGTGCCATCAGTGGCCACGGGACAGGGGGTTCTGGCTACACCTTC; CDR3aa: CAISGHGTGGSGYTF
d_gene: .; abundance: .; v_gene: TRBV6-1; j_gene: TRBJ1-2; len: 20; CDR3nt: TGTGCCAGCAGTGAAGCGCTTCCCGGACTCGGGAGGGGCGAGAGCTATGGCTACACCTTC; CDR3aa: CASSEALPGLGRGESYGYTF
d_gene: .; abundance: .; v_gene: TRBV5-1; j_gene: TRBJ2-7; len: 13; CDR3nt: TGCGCCAGCAGCTTGCGGGATGGGAGCGAGCAGTACTTC; CDR3aa: CASSLRDGSEQYF
d_gene: .; abundance: few; v_gene: TRBV24-1; j_gene: TRBJ2-3; len: 15; CDR3nt: TGTGCCACCTCCCGAGGGCAGATTGGCACAGATACGCAGTATTTT; CDR3aa: CATSRGQIGTDTQYF
d_gene: .; abundance: .; v_gene: TRBV7-8; j_gene: TRBJ1-2; len: 15; CDR3nt: TGTGCCAGCAGCCCCTCGACAGAGACTGCCTATGGCTACACCTTC; CDR3aa: CASSPSTETAYGYTF
d_gene: .; abundance: .; v_gene: TRBV11-2; j_gene: TRBJ2-7; len: 14; CDR3nt: TGTGCCAGCAGCCCCGCAGGGGGGCATTACGAGCAGTACTTC; CDR3aa: CASSPAGGHYEQYF
d_gene: TRBD2; abundance: .; v_gene: TRBV9; j_gene: TRBJ2-1; len: 15; CDR3nt: TGTGCCAGCAGCGTAAGGGCTAGCGGGATAAGGGAGCAGTTCTTC; CDR3aa: CASSVRASGIREQFF
d_gene: .; abundance: .; v_gene: TRBV12-3/TRBV12-4; j_gene: TRBJ2-4; len: 14; CDR3nt: TGTGCCTCCTCCGAGGAGTTAGCCAAAAACATTCAGTACTTC; CDR3aa: CASSEELAKNIQYF
d_gene: TRBD2; abundance: .; v_gene: TRBV2; j_gene: TRBJ2-3; len: 15; CDR3nt: TGTGCCAGCGGTAGACTAGCGGGACTGGCAGATACGCAGTATTTT; CDR3aa: CASGRLAGLADTQYF
d_gene: TRBD2; abundance: few; v_gene: TRBV7-9; j_gene: TRBJ2-1; len: 15; CDR3nt: TGTGCCAGCAGCTTAAGCGGGGGGATCTACAATGAGCAGTTCTTC; CDR3aa: CASSLSGGIYNEQFF
d_gene: .; abundance: .; v_gene: TRBV14; j_gene: TRBJ2-3; len: 13; CDR3nt: TGTGCCAGCAGCCTCCCTAAACACAGATACGCGTATTTT; CDR3aa: CASSLPKHRYAYF
d_gene: .; abundance: .; v_gene: TRBV7-2; j_gene: TRBJ2-5; len: 13; CDR3nt: TGTGCCAGCAGCCCGCAGGTCCAAGAGACCCAGTACTTC; CDR3aa: CASSPQVQETQYF
d_gene: .; abundance: .; v_gene: TRBV3-1; j_gene: TRBJ1-5; len: 13; CDR3nt: TGTGCCAGCAGCCAGGGTGCAAATCGGCCCCAGCATTTT; CDR3aa: CASSQGANRPQHF
d_gene: .; abundance: once; v_gene: TRBV11-3; j_gene: TRBJ2-1; len: 15; CDR3nt: TGTGCCAGCAGCTTAGATTCGTCCAGTAGCAATGAGCAGTTCTTC; CDR3aa: CASSLDSSSSNEQFF